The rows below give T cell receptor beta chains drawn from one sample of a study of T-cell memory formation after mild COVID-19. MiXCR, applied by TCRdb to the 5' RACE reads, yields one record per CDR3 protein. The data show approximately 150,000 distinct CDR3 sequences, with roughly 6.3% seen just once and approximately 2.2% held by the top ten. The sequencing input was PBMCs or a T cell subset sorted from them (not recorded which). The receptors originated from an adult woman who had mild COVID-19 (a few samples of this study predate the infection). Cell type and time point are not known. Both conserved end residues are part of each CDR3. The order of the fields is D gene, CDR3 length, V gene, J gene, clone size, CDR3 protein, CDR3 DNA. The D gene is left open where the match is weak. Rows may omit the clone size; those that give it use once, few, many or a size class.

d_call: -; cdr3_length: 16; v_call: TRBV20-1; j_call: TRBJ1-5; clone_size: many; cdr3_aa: CSARDPINSGNQPQHF; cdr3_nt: TGCAGTGCTAGAGATCCCATAAACTCGGGCAATCAGCCCCAGCATTTT
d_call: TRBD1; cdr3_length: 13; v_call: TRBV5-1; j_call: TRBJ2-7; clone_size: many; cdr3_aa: CASGPTGPYEQYF; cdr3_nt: TGCGCCAGCGGACCGACAGGGCCCTACGAGCAGTACTTC
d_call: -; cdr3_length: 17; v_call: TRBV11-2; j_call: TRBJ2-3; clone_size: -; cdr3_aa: CASSVKGGGSQIYTQYF; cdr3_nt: TGTGCCAGCAGCGTAAAGGGCGGGGGCAGCCAAATTTATACGCAGTATTTT
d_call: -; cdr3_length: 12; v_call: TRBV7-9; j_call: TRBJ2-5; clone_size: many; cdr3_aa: CASSSDQGTQYF; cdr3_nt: TGTGCCAGCAGCTCGGACCAAGGGACCCAGTACTTC
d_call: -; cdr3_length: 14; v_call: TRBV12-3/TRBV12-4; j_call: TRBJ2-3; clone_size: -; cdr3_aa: CASSLGDVTDTQYF; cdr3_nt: TGTGCCAGCAGTCTCGGGGACGTCACAGATACGCAGTATTTT
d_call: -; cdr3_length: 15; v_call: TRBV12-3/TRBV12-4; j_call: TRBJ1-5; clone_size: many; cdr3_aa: CASSQGLQGLQPQHF; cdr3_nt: TGTGCCAGCAGCCAAGGGTTACAAGGCCTTCAGCCCCAGCATTTT
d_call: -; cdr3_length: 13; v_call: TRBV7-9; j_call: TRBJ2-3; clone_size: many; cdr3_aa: CASSLFSTDTQYF; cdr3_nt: TGTGCCAGCAGCTTATTTAGCACAGATACGCAGTATTTT
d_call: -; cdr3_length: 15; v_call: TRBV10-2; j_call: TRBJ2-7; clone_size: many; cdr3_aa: CASSEPDRTTYEQYF; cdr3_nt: TGCGCCAGCAGTGAGCCCGACCGCACTACCTACGAGCAGTACTTC
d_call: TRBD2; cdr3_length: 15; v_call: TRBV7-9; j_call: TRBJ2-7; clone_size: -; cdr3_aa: CASSESGVSSYEQYF; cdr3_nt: TGTGCCAGCAGCGAAAGCGGGGTTAGCTCCTACGAGCAGTACTTC
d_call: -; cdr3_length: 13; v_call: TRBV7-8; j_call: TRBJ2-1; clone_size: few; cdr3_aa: CASSLGRVGEQFF; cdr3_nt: TGTGCCAGCAGCTTAGGTAGGGTCGGTGAGCAGTTCTTC
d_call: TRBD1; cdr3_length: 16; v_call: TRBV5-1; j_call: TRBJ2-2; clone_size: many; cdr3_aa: CASSPGFRGLGGELFF; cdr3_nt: TGCGCCAGCAGCCCTGGATTCAGGGGGCTCGGCGGGGAGCTGTTTTTT
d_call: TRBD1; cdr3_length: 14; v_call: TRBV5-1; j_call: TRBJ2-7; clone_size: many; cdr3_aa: CASSPGDREYEQYF; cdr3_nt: TGCGCCAGCAGCCCCGGGGACAGGGAATACGAGCAGTACTTC
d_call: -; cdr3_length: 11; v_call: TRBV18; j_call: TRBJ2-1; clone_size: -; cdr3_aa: CASSPENEQFF; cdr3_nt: TGTGCCAGCTCACCGGAGAATGAGCAGTTCTTC
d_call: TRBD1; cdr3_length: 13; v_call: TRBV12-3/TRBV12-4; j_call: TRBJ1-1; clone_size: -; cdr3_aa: CAYDRGPNTEAFF; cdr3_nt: TGTGCCTATGACAGGGGACCGAACACTGAAGCTTTCTTT
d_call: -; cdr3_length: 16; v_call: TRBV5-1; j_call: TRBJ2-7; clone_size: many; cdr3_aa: CASSGFTSGKPYEQYF; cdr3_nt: TGCGCCAGCAGCGGATTTACAAGCGGTAAACCCTACGAGCAGTACTTC
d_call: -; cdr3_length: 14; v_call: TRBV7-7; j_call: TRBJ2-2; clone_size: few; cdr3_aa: CASSPDRNTGELFF; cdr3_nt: TGTGCCAGCAGCCCGGACAGGAACACCGGGGAGCTGTTTTTT
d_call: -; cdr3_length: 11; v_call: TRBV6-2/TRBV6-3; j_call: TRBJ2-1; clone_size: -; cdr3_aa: CASKLSGEQFF; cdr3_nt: TGTGCCAGCAAACTTAGCGGTGAGCAGTTCTTC
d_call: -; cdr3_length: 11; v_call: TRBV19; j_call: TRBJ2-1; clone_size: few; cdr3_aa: CASSIWGEQFF; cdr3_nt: TGTGCCAGTAGTATTTGGGGTGAGCAGTTCTTC
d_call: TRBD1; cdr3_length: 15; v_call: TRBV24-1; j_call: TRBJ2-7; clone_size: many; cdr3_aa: CATSDPRDRTYEQYF; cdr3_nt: TGTGCCACCAGTGATCCAAGGGACAGAACCTACGAGCAGTACTTC
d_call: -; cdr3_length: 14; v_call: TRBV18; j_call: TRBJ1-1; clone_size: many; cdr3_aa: CASSPGRENTEAFF; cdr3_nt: TGTGCCAGCTCACCCGGACGGGAGAACACTGAAGCTTTCTTT
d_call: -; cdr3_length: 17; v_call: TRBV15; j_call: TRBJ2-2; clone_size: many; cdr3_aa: CATSRRATVPNTGELFF; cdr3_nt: TGTGCCACCAGCAGGAGGGCGACAGTCCCGAACACCGGGGAGCTGTTTTTT
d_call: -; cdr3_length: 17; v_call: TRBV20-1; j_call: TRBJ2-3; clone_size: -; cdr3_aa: CSAADPRGAEGTDTQYF; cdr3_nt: TGCAGTGCAGCCGACCCCCGGGGGGCCGAGGGCACAGATACGCAGTATTTT
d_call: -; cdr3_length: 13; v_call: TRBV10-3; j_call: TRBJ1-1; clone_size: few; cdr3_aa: CAISRGGEAEAFF; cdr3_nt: TGTGCCATCAGTCGAGGAGGGGAAGCTGAAGCTTTCTTT
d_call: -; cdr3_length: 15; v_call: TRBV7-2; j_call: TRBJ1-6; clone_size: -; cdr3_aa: CASRPPSPWNSPLHF; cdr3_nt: TGTGCCAGCAGACCCCCCTCGCCGTGGAATTCACCCCTCCACTTT
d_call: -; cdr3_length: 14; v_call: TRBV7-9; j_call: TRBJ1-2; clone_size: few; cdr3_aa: CASSFQTGSSGYTF; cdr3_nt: TGTGCCAGCAGCTTCCAAACAGGGTCTAGTGGCTACACCTTC
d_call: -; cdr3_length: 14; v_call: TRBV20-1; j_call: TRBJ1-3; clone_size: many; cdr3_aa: CSARMGYSGNTIYF; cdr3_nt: TGCAGTGCTAGAATGGGTTACTCTGGAAACACCATATATTTT
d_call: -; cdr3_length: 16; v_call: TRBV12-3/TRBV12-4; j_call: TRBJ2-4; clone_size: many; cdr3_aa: CASSLVQGYAKNIQYF; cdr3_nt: TGTGCCAGCAGTTTAGTACAGGGATACGCCAAAAACATTCAGTACTTC